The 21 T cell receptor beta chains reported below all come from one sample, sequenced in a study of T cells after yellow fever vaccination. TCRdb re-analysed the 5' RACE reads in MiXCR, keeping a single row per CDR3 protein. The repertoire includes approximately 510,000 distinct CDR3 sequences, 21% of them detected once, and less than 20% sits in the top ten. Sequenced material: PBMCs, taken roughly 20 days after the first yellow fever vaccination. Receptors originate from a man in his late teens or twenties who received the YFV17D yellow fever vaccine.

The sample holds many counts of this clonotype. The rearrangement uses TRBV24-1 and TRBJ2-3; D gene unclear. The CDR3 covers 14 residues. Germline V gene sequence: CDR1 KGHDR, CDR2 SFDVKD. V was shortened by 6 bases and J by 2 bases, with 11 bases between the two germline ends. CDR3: CATSPADYTDTQYF. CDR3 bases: TGTGCCACCAGTCCAGCCGATTACACAGATACGCAGTATTTT.

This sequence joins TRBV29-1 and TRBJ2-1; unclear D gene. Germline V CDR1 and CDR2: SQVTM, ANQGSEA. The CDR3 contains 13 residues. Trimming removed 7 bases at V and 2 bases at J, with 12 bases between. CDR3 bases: TGCAGCGGGGCAGGCCAACCCTACAATGAGCAGTTCTTC. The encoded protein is CSGAGQPYNEQFF.

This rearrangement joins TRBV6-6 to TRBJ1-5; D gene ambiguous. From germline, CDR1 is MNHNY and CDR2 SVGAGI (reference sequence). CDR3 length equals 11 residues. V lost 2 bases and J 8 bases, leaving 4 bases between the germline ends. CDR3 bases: TGTGCCAGCAGTTACGGGGAGCCCCAGCATTTT. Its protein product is CASSYGEPQHF.

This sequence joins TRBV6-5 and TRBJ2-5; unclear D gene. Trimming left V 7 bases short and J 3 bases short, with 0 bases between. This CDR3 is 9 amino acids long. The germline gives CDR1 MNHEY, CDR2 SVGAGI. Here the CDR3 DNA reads TGTGCCAGCAAAGAGACCCAGTACTTC. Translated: CASKETQYF.

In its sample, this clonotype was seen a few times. CDR3 DNA sequence: TGCGCCAGCAGCCCCGGACTAGCGGGGCGGGAGACCCAGTACTTC. Protein: CASSPGLAGRETQYF. The chain has TRBV5-1 and TRBJ2-5, with TRBD2 matching 12 bases. V gave up 4 bases and J gave up 5 bases; unmatched junction bases: 6. Germline CDR1 and CDR2: SGHRS and YFSETQ. This CDR3 has 15 residues. Together with reference TRBV5-1 and TRBJ2-5, the CDR3 gives the full variable domain: KAGVTQTPRYLIKTRGQQVTLSCSPISGHRSVSWYQQTPGQGLQFLFEYFSETQRNKGNFPGRFSGRQFSNSRSEMNVSTLELGDSALYLCASSPGLAGRETQYFGPGTRLLVL.

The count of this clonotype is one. The CDR3 DNA reads TGTGCCAGCAGCCAAGGGGGACAGCTCTCCCAGTTCTTC. Translating it yields CASSQGGQLSQFF. The chain has TRBV7-2 and TRBJ2-1, with 7 positions matching TRBD1. V gave up 5 bases and J gave up 13 bases; unmatched junction bases: 11. CDR3 length: 13 residues. The germline CDR1 and CDR2 sequences are SGHTA and FQGNSA.

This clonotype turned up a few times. The CDR3 DNA reads as TGTGCCAGCAACCGACTAGCGGGGGATGGAGATACGCAGTATTTT. Translation gives CASNRLAGDGDTQYF. The V and J genes are TRBV27 and TRBJ2-3; 12 bases are a match to TRBD2. Per the germline V gene, CDR1 is MNHEY and CDR2 is SMNVEV (reference sequence). The CDR3 length is 15 residues. J lost 5 bases, V lost 7 bases, and 7 bases had no gene match.

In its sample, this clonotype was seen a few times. The DNA for the CDR3 is TGTGCCACCTTCTTCTCTGAAGCTTTCTTT. It is translated as CATFFSEAFF. V is TRBV24-1 and J is TRBJ1-1; D gene unclear. V lost 9 bases, J lost 6 bases, and 7 bases lay in between. From germline, CDR1 is KGHDR and CDR2 SFDVKD. The CDR3 loop spans 10 amino acids.

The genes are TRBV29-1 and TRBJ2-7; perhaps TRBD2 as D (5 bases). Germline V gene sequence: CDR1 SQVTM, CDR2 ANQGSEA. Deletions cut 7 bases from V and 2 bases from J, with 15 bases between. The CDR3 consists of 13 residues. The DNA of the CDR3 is TGCAGCGCTAGCAAGTCTCCGCCCTACGAGCAGTACTTC. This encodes CSASKSPPYEQYF.

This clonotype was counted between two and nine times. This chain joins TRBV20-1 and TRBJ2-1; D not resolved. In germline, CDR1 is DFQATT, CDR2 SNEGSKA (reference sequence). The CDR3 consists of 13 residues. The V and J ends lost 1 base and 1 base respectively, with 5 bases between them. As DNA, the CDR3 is TGCAGTGCTAGAGGGGTGTCCTACAATGAGCAGTTCTTC. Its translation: CSARGVSYNEQFF.

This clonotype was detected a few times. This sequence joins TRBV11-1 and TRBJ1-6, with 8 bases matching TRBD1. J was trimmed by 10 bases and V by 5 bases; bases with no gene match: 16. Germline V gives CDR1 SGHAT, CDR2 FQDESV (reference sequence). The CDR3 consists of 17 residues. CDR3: CASSPPLHRTGWSPLHF. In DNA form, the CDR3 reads TGTGCCAGCAGCCCACCCCTCCATCGGACAGGGTGGTCACCCCTCCACTTT.

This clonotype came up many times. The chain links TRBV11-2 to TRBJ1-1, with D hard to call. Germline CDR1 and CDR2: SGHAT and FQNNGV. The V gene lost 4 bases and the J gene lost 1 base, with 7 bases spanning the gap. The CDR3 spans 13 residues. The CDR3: CASSSDWNTEAFF. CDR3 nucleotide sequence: TGTGCCAGCAGCTCCGACTGGAACACTGAAGCTTTCTTT.

CDR3 loop: CSVRLAGVASSYNEQFF. CDR3 DNA sequence: TGCAGTGTTAGGCTAGCGGGGGTTGCGAGCTCCTACAATGAGCAGTTCTTC. The genes are TRBV20-1 and TRBJ2-1; TRBD2 matches at 10 bases. This CDR3 has 17 amino acids. Unmatched junction bases numbered 12, after V lost 7 bases and J lost 0 bases. Germline-derived CDR1 and CDR2 are DFQATT and SNEGSKA (reference sequence).

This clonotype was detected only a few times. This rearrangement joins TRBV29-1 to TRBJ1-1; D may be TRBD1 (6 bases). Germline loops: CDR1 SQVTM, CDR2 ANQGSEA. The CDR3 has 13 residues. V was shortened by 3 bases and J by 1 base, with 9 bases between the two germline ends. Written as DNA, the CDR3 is TGCAGCGTTGAGGGACAACCGAACACTGAAGCTTTCTTT. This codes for CSVEGQPNTEAFF.

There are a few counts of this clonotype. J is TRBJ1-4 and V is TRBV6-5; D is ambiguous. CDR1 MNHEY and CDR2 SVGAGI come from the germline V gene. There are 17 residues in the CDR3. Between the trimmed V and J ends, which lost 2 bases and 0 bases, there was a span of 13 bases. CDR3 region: CASSYLLGGSTNEKLFF. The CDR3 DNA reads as TGTGCCAGCAGTTACCTACTTGGAGGTTCAACTAATGAAAAACTGTTTTTT.

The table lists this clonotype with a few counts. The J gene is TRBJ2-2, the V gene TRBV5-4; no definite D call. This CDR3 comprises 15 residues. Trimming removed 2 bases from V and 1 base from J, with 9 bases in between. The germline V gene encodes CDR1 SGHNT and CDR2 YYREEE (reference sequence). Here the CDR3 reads CASSFGPLNTGELFF. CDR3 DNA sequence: TGTGCCAGCAGCTTCGGTCCACTGAACACCGGGGAGCTGTTTTTT.

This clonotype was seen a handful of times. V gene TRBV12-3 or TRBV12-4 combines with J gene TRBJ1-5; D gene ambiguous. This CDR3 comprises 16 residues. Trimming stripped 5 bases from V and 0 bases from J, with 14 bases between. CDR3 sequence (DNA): TGTGCCAGCAGTCTCTCCAAAGGCTCTAGCAATCAGCCCCAGCATTTT. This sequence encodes CASSLSKGSSNQPQHF.

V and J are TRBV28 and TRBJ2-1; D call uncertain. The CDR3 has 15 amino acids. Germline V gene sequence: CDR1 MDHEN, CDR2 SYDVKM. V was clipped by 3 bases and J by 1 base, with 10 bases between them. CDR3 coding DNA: TGTGCCAGCAGTTTTCAGCGTAGGTCCTACAATGAGCAGTTCTTC. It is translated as CASSFQRRSYNEQFF.

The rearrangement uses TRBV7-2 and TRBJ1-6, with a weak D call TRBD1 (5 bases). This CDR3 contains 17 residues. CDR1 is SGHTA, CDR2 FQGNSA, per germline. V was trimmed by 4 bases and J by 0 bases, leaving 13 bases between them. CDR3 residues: CASSWGPGSSYNSPLHF. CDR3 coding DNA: TGTGCCAGCAGCTGGGGCCCAGGGAGCTCCTATAATTCACCCCTCCACTTT.

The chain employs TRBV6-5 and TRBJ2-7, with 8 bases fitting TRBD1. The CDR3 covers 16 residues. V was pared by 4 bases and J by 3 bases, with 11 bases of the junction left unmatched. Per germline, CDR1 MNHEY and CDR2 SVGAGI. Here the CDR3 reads CASSSYWTGMGYEQYF. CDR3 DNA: TGTGCCAGCAGTTCCTATTGGACAGGGATGGGCTACGAGCAGTACTTC.

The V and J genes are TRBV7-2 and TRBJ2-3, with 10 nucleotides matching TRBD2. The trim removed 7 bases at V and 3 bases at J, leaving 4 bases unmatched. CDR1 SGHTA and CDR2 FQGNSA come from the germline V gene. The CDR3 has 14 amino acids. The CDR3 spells CASTTSGVTDTQYF. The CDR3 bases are TGTGCCAGCACTACTAGCGGGGTAACAGATACGCAGTATTTT.